This record covers a single T cell receptor (beta chain). Original processing notes: It was from reference gene primer amplification that nucleated cell counts were estimated. Clones were read by immunoSEQ multiplex PCR, and TCRdb kept only the in-frame ones, dropping some. V and J calls and clone size are those listed in that table; D and trimming were worked out from the DNA. This sample has 100,000 to 150,000 clones, with 74% found just once. The data originate from a study of blood T cell repertoires in COVID-19. Looking at the study overall: T cells, B-cell-depleted T cells, or PBMCs provided the cDNA or gDNA that served as material.

Looked up from germline, CDR1 is SGHAT and CDR2 is FQDESV (reference sequence). This CDR3 spans 14 amino acids. V lost 5 bases to trimming and J lost 0 bases; unmatched junction nucleotides: 3. The clonotype comes from a man aged 55 to 70 with acute or convalescent COVID-19. Sequenced sample: peripheral blood. The chain couples TRBV11-1 to TRBJ1-2; the match to TRBD1 covers 7 bases. The CDR3 DNA is TGTGCCAGCAGCGGGACAGCTTCTAACTATGGCTACACCTTC. Translated: CASSGTASNYGYTF.